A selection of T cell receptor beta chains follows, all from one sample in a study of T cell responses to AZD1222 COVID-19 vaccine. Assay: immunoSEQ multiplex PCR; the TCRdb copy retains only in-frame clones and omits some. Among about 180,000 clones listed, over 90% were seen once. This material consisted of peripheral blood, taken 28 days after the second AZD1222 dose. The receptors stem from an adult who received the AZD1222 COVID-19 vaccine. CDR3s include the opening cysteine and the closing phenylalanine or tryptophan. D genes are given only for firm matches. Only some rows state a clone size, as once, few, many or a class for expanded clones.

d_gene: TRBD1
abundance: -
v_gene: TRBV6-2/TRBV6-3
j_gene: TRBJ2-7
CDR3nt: TGTGCCAGCAGTTATTGGACAGGGACCTACGAGCAGTACTTC
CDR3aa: CASSYWTGTYEQYF

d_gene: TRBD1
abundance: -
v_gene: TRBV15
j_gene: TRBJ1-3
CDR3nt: TGTGCCACCAGCCGGGACAGGGGGGCGTCTGGAAACACCATATATTTT
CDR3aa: CATSRDRGASGNTIYF

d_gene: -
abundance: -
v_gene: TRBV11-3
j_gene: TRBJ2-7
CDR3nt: TGTGCCAGCAGCTCCTTGCAGGGTAGCGAGCAGTACTTC
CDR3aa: CASSSLQGSEQYF

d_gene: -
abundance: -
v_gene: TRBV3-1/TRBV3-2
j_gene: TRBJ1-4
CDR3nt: TGTGCCAGCAGCCAAAATGACAGGGAAAAACTGTTTTTT
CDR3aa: CASSQNDREKLFF

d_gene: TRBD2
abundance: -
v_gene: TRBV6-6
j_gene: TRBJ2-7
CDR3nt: TGTGCCAGCAGCCCGGGACTAGCCGCGCGGGAGCAGTACTTC
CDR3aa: CASSPGLAAREQYF

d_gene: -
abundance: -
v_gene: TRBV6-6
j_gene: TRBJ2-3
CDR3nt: TGTGCCAGCAGTTACTCAGGGATAGATACGCAGTATTTT
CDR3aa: CASSYSGIDTQYF

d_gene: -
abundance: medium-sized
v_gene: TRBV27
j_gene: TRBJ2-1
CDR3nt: TGTGCCAGCAGCCTAGGGAACACGAACAATGAGCAGTTCTTC
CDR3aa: CASSLGNTNNEQFF

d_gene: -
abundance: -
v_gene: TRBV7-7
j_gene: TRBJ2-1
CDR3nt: TGTGCCAGCAGCTTACGGACCGGCTCCTACAATGAGCAGTTCTTC
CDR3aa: CASSLRTGSYNEQFF

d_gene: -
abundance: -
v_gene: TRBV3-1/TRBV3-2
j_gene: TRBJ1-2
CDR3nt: TGTGCAAGCGGACGGGGGAACTATGGCTACACCTTC
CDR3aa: CASGRGNYGYTF

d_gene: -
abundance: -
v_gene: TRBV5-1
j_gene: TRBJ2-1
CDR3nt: TGCGCCAGCAGACCCGGAGACGGGAGCTCCTACAATGAGCAGTTCTTC
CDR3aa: CASRPGDGSSYNEQFF

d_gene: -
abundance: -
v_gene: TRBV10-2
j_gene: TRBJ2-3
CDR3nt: TGCGCCAGCAGGCTGCCGGGCCGACTCACAGATACGCAGTATTTT
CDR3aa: CASRLPGRLTDTQYF

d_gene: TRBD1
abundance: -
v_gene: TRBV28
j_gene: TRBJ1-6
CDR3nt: TGTGCCAGCAGGACAGGGCCTAATTCACCCCTCCACTTT
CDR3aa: CASRTGPNSPLHF

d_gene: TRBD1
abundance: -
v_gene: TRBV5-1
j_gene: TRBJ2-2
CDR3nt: TGCGCCAGCAGCTATGGGACAGGAGGGTACACCGGGGAGCTGTTTTTT
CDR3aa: CASSYGTGGYTGELFF

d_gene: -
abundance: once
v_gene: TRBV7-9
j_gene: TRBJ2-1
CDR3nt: TGTGCCAGCAGCTTAATGACAGTCTATAACAATGAGCAGTTCTTC
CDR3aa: CASSLMTVYNNEQFF

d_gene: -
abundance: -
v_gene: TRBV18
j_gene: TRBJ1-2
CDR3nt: TGTGCCAGCTCACCATCACAGGGACCGTATGGCTACACCTTC
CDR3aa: CASSPSQGPYGYTF

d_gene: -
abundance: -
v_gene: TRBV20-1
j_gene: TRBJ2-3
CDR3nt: TGCAGTGCTAAATCCGAGGATACGCAGTATTTT
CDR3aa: CSAKSEDTQYF

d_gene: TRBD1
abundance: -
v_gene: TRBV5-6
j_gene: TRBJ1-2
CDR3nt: TGTGCCAGCAGCATAAGACAGGGGGCTAACTATGGCTACACCTTC
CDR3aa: CASSIRQGANYGYTF

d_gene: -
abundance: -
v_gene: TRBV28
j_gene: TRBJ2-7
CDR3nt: TGTGCCAGCACCGACAGCTTCTCCTACGAGCAGTACTTC
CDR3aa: CASTDSFSYEQYF

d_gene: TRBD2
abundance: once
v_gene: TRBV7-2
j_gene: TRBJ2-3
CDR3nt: TGTGCCAGCAGCTTTGGCGGGAGGGCCACAGATACGCAGTATTTT
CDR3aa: CASSFGGRATDTQYF

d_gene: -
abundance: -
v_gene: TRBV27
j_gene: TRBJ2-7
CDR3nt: TGTGCCAGCAGTTTTTCTCCGGGACATAATCTCTACGAGCAGTACTTC
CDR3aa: CASSFSPGHNLYEQYF

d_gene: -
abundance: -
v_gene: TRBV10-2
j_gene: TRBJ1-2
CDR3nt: TGCGCCAGCAGTGATTCACAGACCTATGGCTACACCTTC
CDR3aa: CASSDSQTYGYTF

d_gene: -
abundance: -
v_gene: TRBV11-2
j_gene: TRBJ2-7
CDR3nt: TGTGCCAGCAGCTTAAGGACGGTGGCCTACGAGCAGTACTTC
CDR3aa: CASSLRTVAYEQYF

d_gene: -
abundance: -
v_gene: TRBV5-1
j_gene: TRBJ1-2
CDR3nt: TGCGCCAGCAGCTTTGAGGGGGATTACGCTGGCTACACCTTC
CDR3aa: CASSFEGDYAGYTF

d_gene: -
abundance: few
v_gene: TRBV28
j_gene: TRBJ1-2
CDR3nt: TGTGCCAGCAGTTTAGGGGGAGGCTACACCTTC
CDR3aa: CASSLGGGYTF

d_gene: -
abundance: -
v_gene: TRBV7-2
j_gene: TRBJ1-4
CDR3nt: TGTGCCAGCAGCTTAGCTCGTGAAAAACTGTTTTTT
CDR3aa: CASSLAREKLFF

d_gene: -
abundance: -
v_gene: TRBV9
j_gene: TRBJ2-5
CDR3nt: TGTGCCAGCAGCGTATATGGGGGACCAGAGACCCAGTACTTC
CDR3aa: CASSVYGGPETQYF

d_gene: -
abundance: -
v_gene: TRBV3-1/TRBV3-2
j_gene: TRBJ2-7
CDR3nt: TGTGCCAGCAGCCAAAGCCTGCTAGCCGCCTCCTACGAGCAGTACTTC
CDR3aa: CASSQSLLAASYEQYF

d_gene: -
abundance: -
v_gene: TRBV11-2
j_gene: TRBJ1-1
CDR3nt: TGTGCCAGCAGCTTCTCCGGGGGGACGGAGAACACTGAAGCTTTCTTT
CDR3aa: CASSFSGGTENTEAFF

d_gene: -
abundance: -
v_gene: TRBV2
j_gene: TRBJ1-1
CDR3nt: TGTGCCAGCAGTCCTACTGGACAGATTGAAGCTTTCTTT
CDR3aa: CASSPTGQIEAFF

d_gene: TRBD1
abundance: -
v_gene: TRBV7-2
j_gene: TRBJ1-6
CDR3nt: TGTGCCAGCAGCTCAGAGGGGGCGGGTAATTCACCCCTCCACTTT
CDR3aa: CASSSEGAGNSPLHF

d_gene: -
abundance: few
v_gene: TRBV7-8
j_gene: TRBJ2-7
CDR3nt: TGTGCCAGCAGCTCCCAATCTAGGGACGAGCAGTACTTC
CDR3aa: CASSSQSRDEQYF

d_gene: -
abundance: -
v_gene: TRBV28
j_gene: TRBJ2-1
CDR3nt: TGTGCCAGCAGTGGCATTTGGGCTGAGCAGTTCTTC
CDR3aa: CASSGIWAEQFF

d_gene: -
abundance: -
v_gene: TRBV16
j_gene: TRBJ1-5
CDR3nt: TGTGCCAGCAGCCAATCTCAGGGAGTGGATCAGCCCCAGCATTTT
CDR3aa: CASSQSQGVDQPQHF

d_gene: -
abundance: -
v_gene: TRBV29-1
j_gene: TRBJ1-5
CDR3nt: TGCAGCGGGGAGGGGCCCCAGCATTTT
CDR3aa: CSGEGPQHF

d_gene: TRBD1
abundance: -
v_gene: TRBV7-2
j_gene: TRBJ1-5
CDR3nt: TGTGCCAGCAGCCCCCGGACAGGGGTTAGCAATCAGCCCCAGCATTTT
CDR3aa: CASSPRTGVSNQPQHF

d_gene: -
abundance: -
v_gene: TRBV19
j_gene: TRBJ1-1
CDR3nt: TGTGCCAGTAGTATAGTCGGGGGCCAGGTCAACTTTGAAGCTTTCTTT
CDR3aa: CASSIVGGQVNFEAFF

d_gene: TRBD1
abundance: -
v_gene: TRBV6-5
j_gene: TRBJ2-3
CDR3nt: TGTGCCAGCAGTTACCGGGACAGGGGCACAGATACGCAGTATTTT
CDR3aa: CASSYRDRGTDTQYF

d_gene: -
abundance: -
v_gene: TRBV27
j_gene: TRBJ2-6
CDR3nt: TGTGCCAGCAGTGCCGTGTGGGGAGTCTCTGGGGCCAACGTCCTGACTTTC
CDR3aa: CASSAVWGVSGANVLTF

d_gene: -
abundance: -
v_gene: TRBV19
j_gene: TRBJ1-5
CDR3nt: TGTGCCAGCCGGGACCGCTATAGCAATCAGCCCCAGCATTTT
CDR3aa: CASRDRYSNQPQHF

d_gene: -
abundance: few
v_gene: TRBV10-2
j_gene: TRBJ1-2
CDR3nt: TGCGCCAGCAGTGAGGGACTCCGGGCTGGTGGCTACACCTTC
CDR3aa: CASSEGLRAGGYTF

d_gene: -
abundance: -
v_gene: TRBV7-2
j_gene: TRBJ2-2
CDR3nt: TGTGCCAGCAGCTTAGGGACGAACACCGGGGAGCTGTTTTTT
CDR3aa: CASSLGTNTGELFF

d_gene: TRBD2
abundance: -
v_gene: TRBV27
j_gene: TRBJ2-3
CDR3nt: TGTGCCAGCAGTTCACTACTAGCGTCTGGAGATACGCAGTATTTT
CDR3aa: CASSSLLASGDTQYF

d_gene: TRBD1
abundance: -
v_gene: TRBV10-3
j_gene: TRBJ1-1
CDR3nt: TGTGCCATCAGTGAGTCGGGGACAGGGGTCAGTGAAGCTTTCTTT
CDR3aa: CAISESGTGVSEAFF

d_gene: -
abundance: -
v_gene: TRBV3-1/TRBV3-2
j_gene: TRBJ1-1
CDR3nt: TGTGCCAGCAGCCAAGTTCGGTCAGACACTGAAGCTTTCTTT
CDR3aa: CASSQVRSDTEAFF

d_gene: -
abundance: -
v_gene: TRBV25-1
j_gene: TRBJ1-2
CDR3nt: TGTGCCAGCAGTGAATACGTTGGCAGATCAAACTATGGCTACACCTTC
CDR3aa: CASSEYVGRSNYGYTF

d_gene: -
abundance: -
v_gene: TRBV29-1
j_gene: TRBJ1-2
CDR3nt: TGCAGCGCGTGGTTGCAGGACGCCATCTATGGCTACACCTTC
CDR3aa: CSAWLQDAIYGYTF

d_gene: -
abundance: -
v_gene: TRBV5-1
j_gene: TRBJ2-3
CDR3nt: TGCGCCAGCAGCTTGGCGGGAGCGGTAGATACGCAGTATTTT
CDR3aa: CASSLAGAVDTQYF

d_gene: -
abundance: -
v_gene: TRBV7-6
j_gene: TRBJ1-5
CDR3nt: TGTGCCAGCAGCTTAGGGTCAGGGTCATTTCAGCCCCAGCATTTT
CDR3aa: CASSLGSGSFQPQHF

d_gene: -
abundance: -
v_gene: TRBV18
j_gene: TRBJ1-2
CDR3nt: TGTGCCAGCTCACCACAGCTCGGCATCGCCGATGACTACACCTTC
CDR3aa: CASSPQLGIADDYTF

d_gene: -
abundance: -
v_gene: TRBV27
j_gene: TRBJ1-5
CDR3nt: TGTGCCAGCAGTTTTCATGGGGACGGACAACCCCAGCATTTT
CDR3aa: CASSFHGDGQPQHF

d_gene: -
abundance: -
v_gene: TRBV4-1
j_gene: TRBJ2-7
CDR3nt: TGCGCCAGCAGCGCCGGGGGAGCGTTACACTACGAGCAGTACTTC
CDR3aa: CASSAGGALHYEQYF

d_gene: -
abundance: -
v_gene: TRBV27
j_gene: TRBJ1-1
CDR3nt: TGTGCCAGCAGTTTACGGGCAGCCGGGAACACTGAAGCTTTCTTT
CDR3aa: CASSLRAAGNTEAFF

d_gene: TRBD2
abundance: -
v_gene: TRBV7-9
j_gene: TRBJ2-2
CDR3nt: TGTGCCTCTCCCCACGGGAGGGCCAACACCGGGGAGCTGTTTTTT
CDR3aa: CASPHGRANTGELFF

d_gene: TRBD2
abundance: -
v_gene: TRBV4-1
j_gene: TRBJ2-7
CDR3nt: TGCGCCAGCAGCCTGGTAGTAGCGGGAAGCTCCTACGAGCAGTACTTC
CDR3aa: CASSLVVAGSSYEQYF

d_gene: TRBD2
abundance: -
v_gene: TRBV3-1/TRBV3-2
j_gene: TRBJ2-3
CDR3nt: TGTGCCAGCAGCAAAGGGACTAGCGGGGGATTTAGCACAGATACGCAGTATTTT
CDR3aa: CASSKGTSGGFSTDTQYF

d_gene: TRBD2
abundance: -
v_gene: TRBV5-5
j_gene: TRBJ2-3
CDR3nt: TGTGCCAGCAGTTACCAATCTAGCGGGGGGAGAGATACGCAGTATTTT
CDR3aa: CASSYQSSGGRDTQYF